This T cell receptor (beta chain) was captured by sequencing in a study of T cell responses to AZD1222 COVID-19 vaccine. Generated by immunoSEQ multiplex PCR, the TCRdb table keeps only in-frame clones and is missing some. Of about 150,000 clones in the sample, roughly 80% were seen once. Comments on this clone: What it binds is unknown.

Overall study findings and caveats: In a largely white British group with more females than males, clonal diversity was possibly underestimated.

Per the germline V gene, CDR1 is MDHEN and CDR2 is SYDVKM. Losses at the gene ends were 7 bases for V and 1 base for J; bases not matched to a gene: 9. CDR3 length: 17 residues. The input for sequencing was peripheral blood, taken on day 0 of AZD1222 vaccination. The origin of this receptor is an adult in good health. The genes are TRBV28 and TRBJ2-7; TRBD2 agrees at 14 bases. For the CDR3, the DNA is TGTGCCAGCACCGCAGGACTAGCGGGGGGATCTTCCTACGAGCAGTACTTC. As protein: CASTAGLAGGSSYEQYF. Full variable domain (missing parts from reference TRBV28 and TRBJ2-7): DVKVTQSSRYLVKRTGEKVFLECVQDMDHENMFWYRQDPGLGLRLIYFSYDVKMKEKGDIPEGYSVSREKKERFSLILESASTNQTSMYLCASTAGLAGGSSYEQYFGPGTRLTVT.